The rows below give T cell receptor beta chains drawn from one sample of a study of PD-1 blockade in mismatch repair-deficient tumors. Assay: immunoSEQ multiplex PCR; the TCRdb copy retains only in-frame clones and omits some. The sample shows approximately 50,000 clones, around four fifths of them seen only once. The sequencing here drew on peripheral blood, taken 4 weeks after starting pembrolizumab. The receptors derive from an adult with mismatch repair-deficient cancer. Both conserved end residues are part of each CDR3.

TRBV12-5	CASALGLRWETQYF
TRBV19	CASSLRLAPETQYF
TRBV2	CASIMTGNYGYTF
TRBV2	CASTGTSPYEQYF
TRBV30	CAWGQSGNTIYF
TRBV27	CASSSGQAEQFF
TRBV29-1	CSVVGQGVPEAFF
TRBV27	CASSSAGERQPQHF
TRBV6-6	CASNLRAGPYEQYF
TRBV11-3	CASSRGAAEQYF
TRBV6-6	CASSRTLDRVGYTF
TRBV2	CASILTGHYGYTF
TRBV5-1	CASSPGTGNTEAFF
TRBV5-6	CASSPMGSSETQYF
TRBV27	CASSLEGTSGNTIYF
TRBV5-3	CARSGNRGPNEKLFF
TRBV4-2	CASSRNEFSANNEQFF
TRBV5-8	CASSLKAGQGSYEQYF
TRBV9	CASSSQLGTSGTDTQYF
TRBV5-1	CASSVSGRETDTQYF
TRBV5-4	CASSLVRIGTSGTYEQYF
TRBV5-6	CASSFDPSETQYF
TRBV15	CATSRGGLAGVGEQYF
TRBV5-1	CASSLDGDGSTDTQYF
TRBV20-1	CSVKYGGEQFF
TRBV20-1	CSAADMYGYTF
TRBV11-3	CASSLDAGTGFYEQYF
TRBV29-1	CSTAGLRDGYTF
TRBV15	CATSRAQPGYNEQFF
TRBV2	CASSEFLLAGDNEQFF
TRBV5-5	CASSLRGQSGELFF
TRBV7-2	CASRDGTKGDTQYF
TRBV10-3	CAISEKETQYF
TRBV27	CATGVVEQYF
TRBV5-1	CASSGRTSGIDEQFF
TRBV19	CASTPGTGMDGYTF
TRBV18	CASSGAGGASYEQYF
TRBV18	CASSPPILAGGRETQYF
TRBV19	CASSISRYSNQPQHF
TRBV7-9	CASSTDGQGLTDTQYF
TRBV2	CASSGTRTGDNYGYTF
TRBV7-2	CASSQRNTEAFF
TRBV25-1	CASSGPGELFF
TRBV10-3	CATQQGLNTEAFF
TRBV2	CASSEFRPGDSNQPQHF
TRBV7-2	CASSPGTYEQYF
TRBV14	CASSLRGNGRVNEQFF
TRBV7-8	CASSSSGTANTEAFF